This record looks at one T cell receptor beta chain sequence and its context. The antigen is unknown. TCRdb's copy holds only in-frame clones and misses some; the assay was immunoSEQ multiplex PCR. Of approximately 150,000 clones listed, about 92% were seen once; the top ten hold around 0.99%. From germline, CDR1 is MNHEY and CDR2 SMNVEV (reference sequence). This CDR3 is 14 amino acids long. The V end lost 5 bases, the J end lost 0 bases, and 10 bases lay between the germline ends. The data were taken from a study of T cell responses to AZD1222 COVID-19 vaccine. Study-wide findings and caveats: Regions left unmutated in variants are reportedly the target of nearly half of spike-specific TCRs. A rise in Spike-specific TCR breadth and depth followed two AZD1222 doses. Sampled repertoires all dated from after the peak T cell response. The donors showed a predominance of white British ancestry and of females, with possible underestimation of clonal diversity.

This sample comprised peripheral blood, obtained 28 days after the second AZD1222 dose. The chain joins TRBV27 to TRBJ1-2; TRBD1 is a possible D gene (5 bases). This sequence was found in an adult who received the AZD1222 COVID-19 vaccine. CDR3 coding DNA: TGTGCCAGCAGTCTAAGGGGTTCTAACTATGGCTACACCTTC. It is translated as CASSLRGSNYGYTF.